The sequence of this T cell receptor (beta chain) was determined in a study of CD8 T cells in ankylosing spondylitis. General study findings and limits: Matched ankylosing spondylitis synovial fluid reportedly contained a significantly enriched population of disease-linked clones.

In its sample, this clonotype was seen many times. The antigen remains unidentified. The CDR3 consists of 12 residues. The V gene's germline CDR1 is SGHRS and CDR2 YFSETQ. Trimming cost V 2 bases and J 7 bases; bases outside gene matches: 1. Quantitative 5'-RACE was performed with molecular barcodes, and it yielded the TCR beta libraries. TCRdb processed the 5' RACE reads anew with MiXCR; each CDR3 protein has one entry. The sample comprises 200,000 to 250,000 distinct CDR3 sequences, approximately 11% of which are singletons, and less than 7.5% rests with the top ten. The V call is TRBV5-1, the J call TRBJ1-2, with 8 nucleotides matching TRBD1. The sequence was obtained from a male donor with ankylosing spondylitis or in good health (not recorded which). The sequenced material came from blood, either unsorted or a sorted T cell fraction (not recorded which). The CDR3 loop reads CASSLQGVGYTF. The CDR3 DNA reads TGCGCCAGCAGCTTACAGGGGGTTGGCTACACCTTC.